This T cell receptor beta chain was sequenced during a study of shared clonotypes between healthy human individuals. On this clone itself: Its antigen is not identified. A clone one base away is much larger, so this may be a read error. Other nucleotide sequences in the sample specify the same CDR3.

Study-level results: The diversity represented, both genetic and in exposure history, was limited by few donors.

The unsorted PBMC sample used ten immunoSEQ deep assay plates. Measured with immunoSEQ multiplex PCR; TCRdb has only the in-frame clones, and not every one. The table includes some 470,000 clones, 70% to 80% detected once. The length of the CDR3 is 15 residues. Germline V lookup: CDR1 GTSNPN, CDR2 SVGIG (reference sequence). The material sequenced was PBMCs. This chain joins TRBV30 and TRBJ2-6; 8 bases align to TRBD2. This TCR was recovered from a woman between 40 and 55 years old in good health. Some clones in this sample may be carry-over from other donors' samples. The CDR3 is CAWRPGGAGANVLTF. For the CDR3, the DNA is TGTGCCTGGAGGCCGGGAGGGGCTGGGGCTAACGTCCTGACTTTC.